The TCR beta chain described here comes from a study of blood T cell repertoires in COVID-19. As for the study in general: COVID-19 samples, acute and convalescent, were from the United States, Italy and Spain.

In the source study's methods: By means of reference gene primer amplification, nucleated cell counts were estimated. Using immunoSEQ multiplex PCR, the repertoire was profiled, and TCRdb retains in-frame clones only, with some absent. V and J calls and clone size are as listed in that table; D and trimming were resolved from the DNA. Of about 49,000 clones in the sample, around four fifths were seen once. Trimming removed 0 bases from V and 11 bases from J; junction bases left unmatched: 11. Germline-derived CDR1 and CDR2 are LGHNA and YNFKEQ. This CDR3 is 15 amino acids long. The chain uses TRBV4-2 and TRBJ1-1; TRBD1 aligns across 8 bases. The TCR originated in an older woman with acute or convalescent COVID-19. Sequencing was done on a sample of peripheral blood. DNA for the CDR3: TGTGCCAGCAGCCAAGATTTGGGAAACAGGGGGGGGGCTTTCTTT. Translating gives CASSQDLGNRGGAFF.